This T cell receptor (beta chain) was retrieved from a study of technical replicates of blood from several donors. Using immunoSEQ multiplex PCR, the repertoire was profiled, and TCRdb retains in-frame clones only, with some absent. The sample records tens of thousands of clones, nearly 96% being singletons. The CDR3 contains 16 residues. Germline trimming cut 0 bases from V and 3 bases from J; bases unmatched to any gene: 7. The germline gives CDR1 MNHEY, CDR2 SVGAGI. The gene calls are TRBV6-5 and TRBJ2-5, with 7 nucleotides matching TRBD2. The TCR sequence derives from a human donor in good health. Material: T cells isolated from PBMCs. CDR3: CASSYSGRDYEETQYF. CDR3 nucleotide sequence: TGTGCCAGCAGTTACTCAGGGCGGGACTACGAAGAGACCCAGTACTTC.